Below, one T cell receptor (beta chain) is given with its context. This clonotype was seen many times. Its antigen is still unknown. There are no base qualities to consult, and no much larger clone falls within one base. This specimen comes from a study of low-dose radiotherapy and immunotherapy resistance in tumors (dated by TCRdb to between 2020 and 2023). At the level of the whole study: Cohort 1 received 0.5 Gy per fraction every 2 weeks, with a prescribed total PTV dose of 6.5 Gy. Cohort 2 received 1 Gy per fraction every two weeks, with a total of 13 Gy over 26 weeks. Nivolumab was administered intravenously as a 240 mg flat dose every two weeks, and ipilimumab was administered intravenously at 1 mg/kg every six weeks. Every two weeks, patients got intravenous cyclophosphamide at 200 mg/m2, given one day ahead of each radiation and immunotherapy administration. Starting on cycle 1 day 1, patients took 300 mg of aspirin by mouth once daily for four cycles. The trial did not randomize participants into treatment groups. Eight patients were included in the translational analysis, namely three from the first dose cohort plus the first five from the second dose cohort.

This specimen's time point label, interpreted: after trial treatment. Read against the paper, the sample's treatment or condition label means: LDRT plus nivolumab, ipilimumab, low-dose cyclophosphamide and aspirin (RACIN trial). Donors were enrolled in RACIN, a single-arm phase I dose-escalation trial combining nivolumab, ipilimumab, aspirin, low-dose cyclophosphamide and low-dose radiotherapy. Patients with advanced, TIL-negative solid tumors were considered eligible. This sample was sequenced with an Illumina HiSeq 2500. First-strand cDNA was synthesized with Superscript III and a set of TRAV- and TRBV-specific primers, covering both TCRalpha and TCRbeta chains. TCRs were amplified with Phusion for 15 to 20 PCR cycles, with a constant-region primer paired with the adapter attached to the V primers. The isolated mRNA was amplified using the MessageAmp II aRNA Amplification Kit, with in vitro transcription performed for 16 hours at 37 degrees C. The Dynabeads mRNA DIRECT Purification Kit was used to isolate the mRNA for TCR sequencing. Indexed Illumina adapters were added in a second Phusion PCR of around 27 cycles, and the PCR products were purified with AMPure XP beads. In the paper's pipeline: Custom Perl scripts pooled TCR sequences encoding the same protein, removed out-of-frame sequences and computed each clonotype's abundance. Any TCR sequence supported by only a single read was excluded from analysis. Repertoire metrics included Shannon entropy, Gini index, clonality, richness, and frequency of TCRs shared between repertoires. TCRdb's own reprocessing of the public reads used fastp at Q25 and MiXCR and kept productive beta chains. Duplicate CDR3 protein sequences are folded into a single record with the most common DNA and genes. The V and J calls were not made by the authors but by TCRdb's processing. In all, the sample holds around 100,000 distinct CDR3 sequences, and 20% to 25% of those were seen once. The ten top clones hold around 13% of the sample.

The sequencing used PBMCs, collected after low-dose radiotherapy plus immunotherapy. The clonotype comes from a female donor with ovarian cancer.

In nucleotide form, the sequence is TGTGCCAGCTCACCACGGCCGGTGAGCGGGAGAGGCACCGGGGAGCTGTTTTTT. The translation is CASSPRPVSGRGTGELFF. Recombination joined TRBV18 with TRBJ2-2, with TRBD2 identical over 8 junction bases. The CDR3 goes from the cysteine to the phenylalanine over 18 residues. Only the CDR3 region is kept as DNA, spanning 54 bases read in frame from base 1. Relative to germline, V is missing 1 base and J is missing 4 bases, with 11 bases of the junction outside any gene match. Via the germline V gene, CDR1 is KGHSH and CDR2 LQKENI. The CDR3, completed at both ends by the reference TRBV18 and TRBJ2-2 genes, gives the full variable domain NAGVMQNPRHLVRRRGQEARLRCSPMKGHSHVYWYRQLPEEGLKFMVYLQKENIIDESGMPKERFSAEFPKEGPSILRIQQVVRGDSAAYFCASSPRPVSGRGTGELFFGEGSRLTVL.